This T cell receptor (beta chain) was identified during a study of blood T cell repertoires in COVID-19. Per the authors' pipeline: Researchers report that nucleated cell counts were estimated from reference gene primer amplification. Some clones are missing from TCRdb's copy, which holds only in-frame ones; the method was immunoSEQ multiplex PCR. That table is the source of V, J and clone size, and D and trimming were worked out from the DNA. The sample holds 50,000 to 55,000 clones; about 86% are singletons and the top ten take 4%. V was pared by 7 bases and J by 7 bases, with 10 bases of the junction left unmatched. CDR1 is SQVTM and CDR2 is ANQGSEA in the germline V gene. The CDR3 is 13 amino acids. There are a few counts of this clone.

The sequence was collected from a man between 45 and 60 years old with acute or convalescent COVID-19. The sample comprised peripheral blood. V gene TRBV29-1 combines with J gene TRBJ2-7, with TRBD2 identical over 10 bases. CDR3 nucleotides: TGCAGCGCAGCGGGGGGGAAAGTTGGGGAGCAGTACTTC. It yields the protein CSAAGGKVGEQYF.